Below are 25 T cell receptor beta chains sequenced from a single sample in a study of blood T cell repertoires in COVID-19. Some clones are missing from TCRdb's copy, which holds only in-frame ones; the method was immunoSEQ multiplex PCR. The sample lists 150,000 to 200,000 clones, about 84% occurring once. Sequencing was performed on peripheral blood. All receptors derive from a woman in her thirties with acute or convalescent COVID-19.

This rearrangement joins TRBV5-5 to TRBJ1-4, with 8 bases matching TRBD1. Trimming at V came to 4 bases and at J to 12 bases, leaving 14 bases not matched to a gene. In germline, CDR1 is SGHKS, CDR2 YYEKEE (reference sequence). The CDR3 sequence is 15 residues long. The CDR3 loop reads CASSPGTGTKEELFF. As DNA, the CDR3 is TGTGCCAGCAGCCCCGGGACAGGTACGAAGGAGGAACTGTTTTTT. The complete variable domain, with remaining parts taken from reference TRBV5-5 and TRBJ1-4, reads DAGVTQSPTHLIKTRGQQVTLRCSPISGHKSVSWYQQVLGQGPQFIFQYYEKEERGRGNFPDRFSARQFPNYSSELNVNALLLGDSALYLCASSPGTGTKEELFFGSGTQLSVL.

This clone has a single count. The rearrangement uses TRBV19 and TRBJ2-5; D might be TRBD1 (7 bases). Deletions cut 6 bases from V and 4 bases from J, with 15 bases between. Germline V gene lookup returns CDR1 LNHDA and CDR2 SQIVND (reference sequence). This CDR3 comprises 14 residues. The CDR3 DNA reads as TGTGCCAGTAGAAAGCAGGGGGGATCAGAGACCCAGTACTTC. As protein: CASRKQGGSETQYF.

The chain employs TRBV9 and TRBJ1-3, with 9 bases fitting TRBD1. V was pared by 4 bases and J by 4 bases, with 18 bases of the junction left unmatched. CDR1 and CDR2 from the germline V gene are SGDLS and YYNGEE. The CDR3 runs to 19 residues. The CDR3, as DNA: TGTGCCAGCAGCACAAGTCCCGGGACAGGGTTATGGACGGGAAACACCATATATTTT. Translation: CASSTSPGTGLWTGNTIYF.

The chain joins TRBV19 to TRBJ1-1; maybe TRBD1 (5 bases). V gave up 3 bases and J gave up 6 bases, with 11 bases separating them. The germline V gene encodes CDR1 LNHDA and CDR2 SQIVND (reference sequence). The CDR3 runs 13 residues. DNA of the CDR3: TGTGCCAGTAGTATGATGGGGACTCCTGAAGCTTTCTTT. As protein: CASSMMGTPEAFF.

Only a few counts were recorded for this clone. V and J are TRBV6-2 or TRBV6-3 and TRBJ2-1; D is perhaps TRBD2 (6 bases). The CDR3 length is 15 residues. Trimming took off 0 bases at V and 4 bases at J, with 10 bases between the two ends. The germline CDR1 and CDR2 sequences are MNHEY and SVGEGT. Here the CDR3 reads CASSYSMGGYNEQFF. In nucleotides, the CDR3 is TGTGCCAGCAGTTACTCGATGGGGGGTTACAATGAGCAGTTCTTC.

The chain employs TRBV4-2 and TRBJ2-1, with unresolved D. Trimming pared 3 bases from V and 5 bases from J, leaving 20 bases between. Germline V lookup: CDR1 LGHNA, CDR2 YNFKEQ. The CDR3 is 17 amino acids. As DNA, the CDR3 is TGTGCCAGCAGCCAGGCCCCCGGGTTCCATCTAGACAATGAGCAGTTCTTC. As protein: CASSQAPGFHLDNEQFF.

The rearrangement joins TRBV6-1 to TRBJ2-7; D might be TRBD2 (5 bases). Per the germline V gene, CDR1 is MNHNS and CDR2 is SASEGT. The CDR3 is 15 residues long. Trimming left V 3 bases short and J 4 bases short, with 16 bases between. CDR3 loop: CASSEWARTVYEQYF. In nucleotides, the CDR3 is TGTGCCAGCAGTGAGTGGGCACGGACTGTATACGAGCAGTACTTC.

This clone has only one observation. The chain is built from TRBV7-2 and TRBJ2-1; 7 nucleotides align to TRBD2. Germline lookup yields CDR1 SGHTA and CDR2 FQGNSA. J gave up 7 bases and V 1 base, and 7 bases lay outside the gene matches. The CDR3 covers 15 residues. CDR3 loop: CASSLGGGSTNEQFF. CDR3 nucleotides: TGTGCCAGCAGCTTAGGGGGCGGGAGTACGAATGAGCAGTTCTTC.

The chain uses TRBV12-3 or TRBV12-4 and TRBJ1-2; D ambiguous. Trimming removed 3 bases at V and 10 bases at J, with 15 bases between. The CDR3 contains 13 residues. The CDR3 here is CASSFLQRDPYTF. CDR3 coding DNA: TGTGCCAGCAGTTTTCTCCAACGGGATCCCTACACCTTC.

The chain couples TRBV5-4 to TRBJ1-2; D possibly corresponds to TRBD1 (5 bases). CDR3 length: 15 residues. Trimming removed 3 bases from V and 7 bases from J, with 19 bases in between. The V gene's germline CDR1 is SGHNT and CDR2 YYREEE (reference sequence). Written as DNA, the CDR3 is TGTGCCAGCAGCTGGGAACAGGTTTTTACAGGTGGCTACACCTTC. It yields the protein CASSWEQVFTGGYTF.

V is TRBV2 and J is TRBJ2-1, with 7 bases that match TRBD2. After removal of 11 bases from V and 5 bases from J, the junction contained 18 bases not matched to a gene. Germline lookup yields CDR1 SNHLY and CDR2 FYNNEI. There are 16 residues in the CDR3. Here the CDR3 DNA reads TGTGCCTCCGGCCGGTCGGCGGGAGAGAGTGACAATGAGCAGTTCTTC. It specifies CASGRSAGESDNEQFF.

The sample holds one count of this clone. The chain carries TRBV12-3 or TRBV12-4 and TRBJ1-1, with no clear D. Trimming left V 3 bases short and J 4 bases short, with 6 bases between. The CDR3 totals 12 residues. The CDR3 coding sequence is TGTGCCAGCAGTTTTCTCGTCACTGAAGCTTTCTTT. This sequence encodes CASSFLVTEAFF.

The chain recombines TRBV6-2 or TRBV6-3 with TRBJ1-5, with 8 bases lining up with TRBD1. This CDR3 has 14 residues. The germline V gene has CDR1 MNHEY and CDR2 SVGEGT. V lost 6 bases and J lost 9; bases outside the gene matches: 10. The CDR3 here is CASSRGQGRLPQHF. The CDR3 nucleotides are TGTGCCAGCAGCCGAGGACAGGGTCGTCTGCCCCAGCATTTT.

The rearrangement links TRBV10-3 to TRBJ1-4; D ambiguous. The germline gives CDR1 ENHRY, CDR2 SYGVKD. This CDR3 has 12 residues. The V gene lost 5 bases and the J gene lost 5 bases, with 6 bases spanning the gap. This CDR3 reads CAISKQNEKLFF. The CDR3 nucleotides are TGTGCCATCAGTAAACAGAATGAAAAACTGTTTTTT.

V is TRBV12-3 or TRBV12-4 and J is TRBJ2-7; 11 nucleotides match TRBD2. Germline trimming cut 5 bases from V and 12 bases from J; bases unmatched to any gene: 9. CDR3 size: 13 residues. The CDR3 region has the DNA TGTGCCAGCAGTCAAGGGGCTAGCGGGAGGCCGTACTTC. It is translated as CASSQGASGRPYF.

This clone occurred once. The chain has TRBV19 and TRBJ2-7; 9 bases are a match to TRBD1. The CDR3 length is 15 residues. Germline CDR1 LNHDA, CDR2 SQIVND (reference sequence). J was trimmed by 3 bases and V by 5 bases; bases with no gene match: 8. CDR3 bases: TGTGCCAGTAGTCCAGGACAGGGGACCTTCTACGAGCAGTACTTC. It codes for CASSPGQGTFYEQYF.

The chain recombines TRBV7-9 with TRBJ2-1, with D maybe TRBD2 (5 bases). This CDR3 comprises 12 residues. Germline V gene lookup returns CDR1 SEHNR and CDR2 FQNEAQ (reference sequence). The V end was cut by 9 bases, the J end by 4 bases, with 10 bases between. The CDR3 sequence is CASSPGYNEQFF. CDR3 DNA: TGTGCCAGTAGCCCGGGATACAATGAGCAGTTCTTC.

The chain carries TRBV27 and TRBJ1-1, with D possibly being TRBD1 (5 bases). Germline CDR1 and CDR2: MNHEY and SMNVEV (reference sequence). This CDR3 comprises 16 residues. Trimming took off 6 bases at V and 10 bases at J, with 27 bases between the two ends. CDR3 nucleotides: TGTGCCAGCAGCCCTACCCCGGGCTCAAGGACAATGGGAGCTTTCTTT. Translating gives CASSPTPGSRTMGAFF.

The genes are TRBV30 and TRBJ1-5, with D unclear. CDR1 GTSNPN and CDR2 SVGIG come from the germline V gene (reference sequence). V lost 3 bases and J lost 0, with 9 bases in between. CDR3 length: 14 residues. The CDR3 loop is CAWSSIGSNQPQHF. CDR3 DNA: TGTGCCTGGAGCTCCATCGGTAGCAATCAGCCCCAGCATTTT.

Turning to this clone: One end of the junction is discordant with germline, which a read error may explain. The chain couples TRBV3-1 (or the pseudogene TRBV3-2) to TRBJ2-5, with D maybe TRBD2 (6 bases). CDR1 is LGHDT and CDR2 is YNNKEL in the germline V gene (reference sequence). The CDR3 covers 11 residues. The CDR3 sequence is CASSSGMRGDF. CDR3 in DNA: TGTGCCAGCAGCTCGGGCATGCGCGGGGACTTC.

The chain carries TRBV20-1 and TRBJ2-5; 9 positions agree with TRBD1. CDR3 length: 11 residues. With V trimmed by 8 bases and J by 4 bases, 2 bases remained unmatched. Germline lookup yields CDR1 DFQATT and CDR2 SNEGSKA (reference sequence). CDR3: CSTGGAETQYF. CDR3 sequence (DNA): TGCAGTACAGGGGGCGCAGAGACCCAGTACTTC.

Here the CDR3 reads CASSLMGQSYEQYF. CDR3 nucleotides: TGTGCCAGCAGCTTAATGGGACAGTCCTACGAGCAGTACTTC. The V call is TRBV7-9, the J call TRBJ2-7, with TRBD1 matching 7 bases. Germline values: CDR1 SEHNR, CDR2 FQNEAQ (reference sequence). The CDR3 loop spans 14 amino acids. With 2 bases clipped from V and 1 base from J, the junction kept 2 bases outside the gene matches.

The rearrangement links TRBV5-1 to TRBJ2-2; 7 positions agree with TRBD1. Germline values: CDR1 SGHRS, CDR2 YFSETQ. The CDR3 loop spans 16 amino acids. J gave up 5 bases and V 3 bases, and 10 bases lay outside the gene matches. CDR3 sequence: CASSWAGGRGTGELFF. The DNA for the CDR3 is TGCGCCAGCAGCTGGGCAGGGGGACGAGGAACCGGGGAGCTGTTTTTT.

In this sample, this clone turned up once. The rearrangement links TRBV4-2 to TRBJ2-7; TRBD2 matches at 10 bases. Germline V gives CDR1 LGHNA, CDR2 YNFKEQ. The CDR3 sequence is 15 residues long. The V gene end was trimmed by 4 bases and the J gene end by 4 bases; junction bases not matched to a gene: 7. CDR3 amino acids: CASSRAGGPHYEQYF. Here the CDR3 DNA reads TGTGCCAGCAGCCGAGCGGGAGGGCCACATTACGAGCAGTACTTC.

The genes are TRBV18 and TRBJ2-3, with 7 bases matching TRBD1. Trimming took 3 bases from V and 7 from J; bases not matched to a gene: 7. The CDR3 runs to 14 residues. Germline CDR1 reads KGHSH; CDR2 reads LQKENI. The DNA of the CDR3 is TGTGCCAGCTCACCGGCAGGGGGAAGGAATACGCAGTATTTT. Translation gives CASSPAGGRNTQYF.